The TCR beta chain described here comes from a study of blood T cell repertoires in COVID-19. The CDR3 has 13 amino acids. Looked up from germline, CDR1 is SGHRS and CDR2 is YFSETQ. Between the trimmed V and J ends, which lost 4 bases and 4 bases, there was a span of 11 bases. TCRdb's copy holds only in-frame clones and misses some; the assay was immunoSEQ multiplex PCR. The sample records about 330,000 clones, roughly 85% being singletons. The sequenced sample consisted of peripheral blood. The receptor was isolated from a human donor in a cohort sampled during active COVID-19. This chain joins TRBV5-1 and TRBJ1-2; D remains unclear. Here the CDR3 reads CASSPGLSYGYTF. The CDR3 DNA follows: TGCGCCAGCAGCCCAGGACTATCCTATGGCTACACCTTC.